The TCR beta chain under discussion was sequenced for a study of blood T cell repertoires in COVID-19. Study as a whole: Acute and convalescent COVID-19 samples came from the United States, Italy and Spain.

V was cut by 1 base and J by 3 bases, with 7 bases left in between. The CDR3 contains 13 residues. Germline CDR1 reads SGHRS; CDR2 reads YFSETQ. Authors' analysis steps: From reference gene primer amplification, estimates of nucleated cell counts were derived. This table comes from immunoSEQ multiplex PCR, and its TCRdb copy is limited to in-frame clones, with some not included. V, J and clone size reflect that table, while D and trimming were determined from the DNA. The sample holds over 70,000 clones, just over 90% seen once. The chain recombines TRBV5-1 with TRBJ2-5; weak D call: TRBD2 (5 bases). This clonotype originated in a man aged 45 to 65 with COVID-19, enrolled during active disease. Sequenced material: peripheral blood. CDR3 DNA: TGCGCCAGCAGCTTGCCGGGGAAAGAGACCCAGTACTTC. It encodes CASSLPGKETQYF.